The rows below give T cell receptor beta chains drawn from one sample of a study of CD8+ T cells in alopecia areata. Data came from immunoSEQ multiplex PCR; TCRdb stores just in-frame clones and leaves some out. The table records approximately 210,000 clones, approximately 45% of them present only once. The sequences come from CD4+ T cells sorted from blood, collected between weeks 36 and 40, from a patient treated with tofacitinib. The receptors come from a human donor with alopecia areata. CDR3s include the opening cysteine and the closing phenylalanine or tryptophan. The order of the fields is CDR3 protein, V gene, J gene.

cdr3_aa: CSLVSDGEQYF; v_call: TRBV20-1; j_call: TRBJ2-7
cdr3_aa: CASSPGTVRNEQFF; v_call: TRBV7-8; j_call: TRBJ2-1
cdr3_aa: CASSEFGSGRDTQYF; v_call: TRBV25-1; j_call: TRBJ2-3
cdr3_aa: CASNDFGGTTEAFF; v_call: TRBV6-5; j_call: TRBJ1-1
cdr3_aa: CASSPREPTHDTQYF; v_call: TRBV18; j_call: TRBJ2-3
cdr3_aa: CSALTAGGVYNEQFF; v_call: TRBV29-1; j_call: TRBJ2-1
cdr3_aa: CAGEGLQETQYF; v_call: TRBV30; j_call: TRBJ2-5
cdr3_aa: CASSPQGSYEQYF; v_call: TRBV18; j_call: .
cdr3_aa: CSVRYRDRAYEQYF; v_call: TRBV29-1; j_call: TRBJ2-7
cdr3_aa: CASRGGSVMEQYF; v_call: TRBV7-9; j_call: TRBJ2-7
cdr3_aa: CASSGSSGRGLETQYF; v_call: TRBV6-1; j_call: TRBJ2-5
cdr3_aa: CASSLRSAKNIQYF; v_call: TRBV18; j_call: TRBJ2-4
cdr3_aa: CASSSQRFSTDTQYF; v_call: TRBV6-5; j_call: TRBJ2-3
cdr3_aa: CASRKGLVNTGELFF; v_call: TRBV6-5; j_call: TRBJ2-2
cdr3_aa: CASSFTGRGTDTQYF; v_call: TRBV5-1; j_call: TRBJ2-3
cdr3_aa: CASRTGGRETQYF; v_call: TRBV14; j_call: TRBJ2-5
cdr3_aa: CASSYSGAGVYNEQFF; v_call: TRBV6-6; j_call: TRBJ2-1
cdr3_aa: CATQYAGELFF; v_call: TRBV2; j_call: TRBJ2-2
cdr3_aa: CASGDSQATDTQYF; v_call: TRBV5-1; j_call: TRBJ2-3
cdr3_aa: CASSQSGTSGTTDTQYF; v_call: TRBV23-1; j_call: TRBJ2-3
cdr3_aa: CASSPRTGSTYEQYF; v_call: TRBV7-2; j_call: TRBJ2-7
cdr3_aa: CAWSVLSVHGF; v_call: TRBV30; j_call: TRBJ1-4
cdr3_aa: CASSPYSYEQYF; v_call: TRBV7-2; j_call: TRBJ2-7
cdr3_aa: CSVDSDGYTF; v_call: TRBV29-1; j_call: TRBJ1-2
cdr3_aa: CASSVDEGLAGDLYF; v_call: TRBV9; j_call: TRBJ2-7
cdr3_aa: CASTQVWYSEAFF; v_call: TRBV28; j_call: TRBJ1-1
cdr3_aa: CAWTGSVNTEAFF; v_call: TRBV30; j_call: TRBJ1-1
cdr3_aa: CSVGQIQETQYF; v_call: TRBV29-1; j_call: TRBJ2-5
cdr3_aa: CASSLTSGAVDGYTF; v_call: TRBV7-3; j_call: TRBJ1-2
cdr3_aa: CASLRQGAYNEQFF; v_call: TRBV7-2; j_call: TRBJ2-1
cdr3_aa: CSVEENTGELFF; v_call: TRBV29-1; j_call: TRBJ2-2
cdr3_aa: CAWGMTGIEQFF; v_call: TRBV30; j_call: TRBJ2-1
cdr3_aa: CASSLTGQGRFVGEQFF; v_call: TRBV7-9; j_call: TRBJ2-1
cdr3_aa: CSVAGTSGIFATDTQYF; v_call: TRBV29-1; j_call: TRBJ2-3
cdr3_aa: CASSPRTGNYGYTF; v_call: TRBV27; j_call: TRBJ1-2
cdr3_aa: CASSQGPTRTDTQYF; v_call: TRBV4-3; j_call: TRBJ2-3
cdr3_aa: CSVGGPKDYGYTF; v_call: TRBV29-1; j_call: TRBJ1-2
cdr3_aa: CAWTGTGIGELFF; v_call: TRBV30; j_call: TRBJ2-2
cdr3_aa: CASSQDAAGAYEQYF; v_call: TRBV4-2; j_call: TRBJ2-7
cdr3_aa: CASSWGPTVGEQFF; v_call: TRBV7-2; j_call: TRBJ2-1
cdr3_aa: CASSQDWGSGANVLTF; v_call: TRBV14; j_call: TRBJ2-6
cdr3_aa: CASSLASPIAGLGDQETQYF; v_call: TRBV5-1; j_call: TRBJ2-5
cdr3_aa: CASSIDPALGTQYF; v_call: TRBV19; j_call: TRBJ2-3
cdr3_aa: CASSIRQGLLTDTQYF; v_call: TRBV7-2; j_call: TRBJ2-3
cdr3_aa: CAWSDVGGHDNEQFF; v_call: TRBV30; j_call: TRBJ2-1
cdr3_aa: CASSLRPRTGDGYTF; v_call: TRBV7-2; j_call: TRBJ1-2
cdr3_aa: CASSLTGGPVEKLFF; v_call: TRBV7-2; j_call: TRBJ1-4
cdr3_aa: CASSYSYELNEQFF; v_call: TRBV6-6; j_call: TRBJ2-1
cdr3_aa: CSVTRTGGNTGELFF; v_call: TRBV29-1; j_call: TRBJ2-2
cdr3_aa: CASSPRQITYEQYF; v_call: TRBV6-5; j_call: TRBJ2-7
cdr3_aa: CASSLSARNYGYTF; v_call: TRBV5-1; j_call: TRBJ1-2
cdr3_aa: CATSRDGNEKLFF; v_call: TRBV15; j_call: TRBJ1-4
cdr3_aa: CASSSAGPYTF; v_call: TRBV5-1; j_call: TRBJ1-2
cdr3_aa: CASSLLAGQPQHF; v_call: TRBV11-2; j_call: TRBJ1-5